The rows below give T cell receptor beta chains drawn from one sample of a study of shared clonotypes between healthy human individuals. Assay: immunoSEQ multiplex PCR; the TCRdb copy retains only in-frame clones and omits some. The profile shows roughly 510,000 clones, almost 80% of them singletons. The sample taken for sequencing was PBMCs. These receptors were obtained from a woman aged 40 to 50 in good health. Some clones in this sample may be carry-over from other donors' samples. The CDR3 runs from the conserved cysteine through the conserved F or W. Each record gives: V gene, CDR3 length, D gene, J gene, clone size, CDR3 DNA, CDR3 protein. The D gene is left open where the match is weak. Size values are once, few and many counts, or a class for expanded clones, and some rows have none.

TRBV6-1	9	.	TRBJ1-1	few	TGTGCCAGCAGTTCTGAAGCTTTCTTT	CASSSEAFF
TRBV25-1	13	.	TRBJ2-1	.	TGTGCCAGCAGTGAATCGCGACTAAATGAGCAGTTCTTC	CASSESRLNEQFF
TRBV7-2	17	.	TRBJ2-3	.	TGTGCCAGCAGCTTAGCCGGCTCTTACCCTAGCACAGATACGCAGTATTTT	CASSLAGSYPSTDTQYF
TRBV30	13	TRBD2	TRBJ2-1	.	TGTGCCTGGAGACTAGCGGGAGGAGTTGAGCAGTTCTTC	CAWRLAGGVEQFF
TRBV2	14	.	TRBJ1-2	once	TGTGCCAGCAAACCGCCCGAACCTTTAGCTGGCTACACCTTC	CASKPPEPLAGYTF
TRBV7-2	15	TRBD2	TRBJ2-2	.	TGTGCCAGCAGCTTAGTCCTAGCGGGAGTCGGGGAGCTGTTTTTT	CASSLVLAGVGELFF
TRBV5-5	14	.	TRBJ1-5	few	TGTGCCAGCAGCTTGTGGGGGGGTGGTCAGCCCCAGCATTTT	CASSLWGGGQPQHF
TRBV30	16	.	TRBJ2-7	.	TGTGCCTGGAGTGTAAGTTTTCTTAGAAGATCCTACGAGCAGTACTTC	CAWSVSFLRRSYEQYF
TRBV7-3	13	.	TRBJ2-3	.	TGTGCCAGCAGCTTAGAACATGGCCTTACGCAGTATTTT	CASSLEHGLTQYF
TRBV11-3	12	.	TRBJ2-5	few	TGTGCCAGCAGCTTAGGCTCGGAGACCCAGTACTTC	CASSLGSETQYF
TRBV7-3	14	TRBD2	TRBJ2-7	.	TGTGCCAGCAGCTTTACCGGGACTACCTACGAGCAGTACTTC	CASSFTGTTYEQYF
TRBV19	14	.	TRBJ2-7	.	TGTGCCAGTAGCCCTGGGACTGCCCCCTACGAGCAGTACTTC	CASSPGTAPYEQYF
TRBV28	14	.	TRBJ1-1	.	TGTGCCAGCAGTTTATATGGCACAGACACTGAAGCTTTCTTT	CASSLYGTDTEAFF
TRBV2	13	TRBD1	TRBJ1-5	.	TGTGCCAGCATGGGACAGGGCAATCAGCCCCAGCATTTT	CASMGQGNQPQHF